What follows are 6 T cell receptor beta chains derived from one specimen sequenced in a study of identical twins. TCRdb reprocessed the 5' RACE reads with MiXCR, giving one entry per CDR3 protein. The sample consists of about 900,000 distinct CDR3 sequences, 9% to 15% of them appearing once. These same records also appear under a second study, on yellow fever vaccine responses in identical twins.

Material for sequencing was PBMCs. These receptors were taken from a woman aged 18 to 35 in good health.

This clonotype was counted only a few times. This chain joins TRBV15 and TRBJ2-3, with D perhaps being TRBD1 or TRBD2 (6 bases each). Germline V gene data show CDR1 as LNHNV and CDR2 as YYDKDF (reference sequence). The CDR3 loop spans 16 amino acids. Trimming stripped 1 base from V and 2 bases from J, with 13 bases between. CDR3: CATSRAEGGLTDTQYF. For the CDR3, the DNA is TGTGCCACCAGCAGAGCGGAGGGGGGCCTCACAGATACGCAGTATTTT.

This clonotype was found a few times. The V and J genes are TRBV18 and TRBJ2-1, with 10 bases matching TRBD2. This CDR3 spans 17 amino acids. V shed 2 bases, J shed 0 bases, and the junction held 4 bases outside the gene matches. Per germline, CDR1 KGHSH and CDR2 LQKENI. The CDR3 region has the DNA TGTGCCAGCTCACCATTTTCTAGCGGGAGCTCCTACAATGAGCAGTTCTTC. It codes for CASSPFSSGSSYNEQFF.

The rearrangement joins TRBV6-6 to TRBJ2-5; D unclear. There are 11 residues in the CDR3. With 6 bases removed from V and 5 bases from J, the gap between germline ends came to 7 bases. The germline V gene encodes CDR1 MNHNY and CDR2 SVGAGI (reference sequence). CDR3 in DNA: TGTGCCAGCAGGAAACGTGAGACCCAGTACTTC. This gives the protein CASRKRETQYF.

The chain employs TRBV5-1 and TRBJ2-5, with TRBD1 as a possible D gene (6 bases). Germline V gene lookup returns CDR1 SGHRS and CDR2 YFSETQ. Trimming removed 4 bases at V and 5 bases at J, with 15 bases between. The CDR3 totals 14 residues. The CDR3: CASSPGQPIETQYF. The CDR3 bases are TGCGCCAGCAGCCCTGGACAGCCTATCGAGACCCAGTACTTC.

The V and J genes are TRBV7-2 and TRBJ1-2, with 8 bases aligning to TRBD1. Germline V CDR1 and CDR2: SGHTA, FQGNSA. Trimming removed 6 bases from V and 8 bases from J; junction bases left unmatched: 20. The CDR3 extends over 17 amino acids. The CDR3 bases are TGTGCCAGCAGTAGTCGGACAGGGAGAAGGGGACACGTCGGCTACACCTTC. Protein product: CASSSRTGRRGHVGYTF.

CDR3 sequence: CCARDIRQGTNTGELFF. DNA of the CDR3: TGCTGCGCTAGAGATATCCGGCAGGGGACGAACACCGGGGAGCTGTTTTTT. The V and J genes are TRBV20-1 and TRBJ2-2; possible D gene TRBD1, 6 bases. CDR1 is DFQATT and CDR2 is SNEGSKA in the germline V gene (reference sequence). The CDR3 is 17 residues long.